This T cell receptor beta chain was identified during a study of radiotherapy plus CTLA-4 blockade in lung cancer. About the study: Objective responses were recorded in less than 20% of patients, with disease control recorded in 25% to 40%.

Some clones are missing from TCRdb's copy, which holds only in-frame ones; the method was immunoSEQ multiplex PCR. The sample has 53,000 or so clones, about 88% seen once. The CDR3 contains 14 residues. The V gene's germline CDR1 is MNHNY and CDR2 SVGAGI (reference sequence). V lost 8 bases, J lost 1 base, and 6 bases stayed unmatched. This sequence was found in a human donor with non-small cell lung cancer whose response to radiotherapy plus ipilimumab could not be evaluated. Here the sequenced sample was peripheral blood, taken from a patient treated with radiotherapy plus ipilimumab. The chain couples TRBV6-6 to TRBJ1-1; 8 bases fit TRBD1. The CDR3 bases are TGTGCCAGCGGACTAGGGACAGGGAACACTGAAGCTTTCTTT. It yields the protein CASGLGTGNTEAFF.